This T cell receptor beta chain is drawn from a study of T cell responses to AZD1222 COVID-19 vaccine. Points from the study as a whole: Vaccine-associated CD4 TCRs spanned spike, dominant at 160-218 and 743-854.

CDR3 size: 17 residues. Per the germline V gene, CDR1 is SGDLS and CDR2 is YYNGEE. With V trimmed by 0 bases and J by 7 bases, 9 bases remained unmatched. This clone was recorded once. Antigen specificity is unknown. The repertoire was sequenced with immunoSEQ multiplex PCR; TCRdb's copy has only in-frame clones and lacks some. The sample has about 94,000 clones; more than 75% are singletons. The source is an adult who received the AZD1222 COVID-19 vaccine. The J gene is TRBJ1-4, the V gene TRBV9; 10 bases line up with TRBD1. The sequenced sample was peripheral blood, obtained 28 days after the second AZD1222 dose. The CDR3 nucleotides read TGTGCCAGCAGCGTAGCGGACAGGGGGAGTTTAGGTGAAAAACTGTTTTTT. Its translation: CASSVADRGSLGEKLFF.